Below, 28 T cell receptor beta chains from the same sample are listed, as sequenced in a study of blood T cell repertoires in COVID-19. Generated by immunoSEQ multiplex PCR, the TCRdb table keeps only in-frame clones and is missing some. The table has under 250,000 clones, approximately 80% seen once. Sequencing was done on a sample of peripheral blood. The receptors shown here come from a man aged 50-59 years with active or convalescent COVID-19.

This rearrangement joins TRBV19 to TRBJ2-3, with D maybe TRBD2 (5 bases). This CDR3 region has 14 residues. In germline, CDR1 is LNHDA, CDR2 SQIVND (reference sequence). V dropped 4 bases and J dropped 3 bases, with 11 bases sitting between them. CDR3 protein: CASSRVRGTDTQYF. CDR3 DNA: TGTGCCAGTAGTAGAGTCCGAGGGACAGATACGCAGTATTTT.

The chain recombines TRBV19 with TRBJ1-6; 9 positions agree with TRBD1. V was pared by 5 bases and J by 8 bases, with 7 bases of the junction left unmatched. The CDR3 runs 15 residues. Germline loops: CDR1 LNHDA, CDR2 SQIVND (reference sequence). CDR3 coding DNA: TGTGCCAGTAGTCTTGGGACAGGGAGGGATTCACCCCTCCACTTT. Its translation is CASSLGTGRDSPLHF.

This rearrangement joins TRBV5-6 to TRBJ2-1; 9 bases fit TRBD2. The CDR3 is 16 residues long. Losses at the gene ends were 5 bases for V and 4 bases for J; bases not matched to a gene: 10. Germline V gene lookup returns CDR1 SGHDT and CDR2 YYEEEE. CDR3 in DNA: TGTGCCAGCAGTCCTGGTGCGGGAGGGCCTTACAATGAGCAGTTCTTC. Amino acids: CASSPGAGGPYNEQFF.

The rearrangement joins TRBV9 to TRBJ1-2; TRBD1 might be the D (5 bases). The CDR3 totals 16 residues. The V end lost 4 bases, the J end lost 8 bases, and 24 bases lay between the germline ends. Per the germline V gene, CDR1 is SGDLS and CDR2 is YYNGEE. The CDR3 region is CASSTDPTAPQWGYTF. The CDR3 DNA reads as TGTGCCAGCAGCACGGACCCGACAGCCCCTCAGTGGGGCTACACCTTC.

A few counts support this clone. This chain joins TRBV24-1 and TRBJ2-1; 10 bases agree with TRBD2. Per the germline V gene, CDR1 is KGHDR and CDR2 is SFDVKD. The CDR3 loop spans 16 amino acids. After removal of 4 bases from V and 8 bases from J, the junction contained 10 bases not matched to a gene. The CDR3 nucleotides are TGTGCCACCAGTGACAAACTAGCGGGATTAGGCGATGAGCAGTTCTTC. This codes for CATSDKLAGLGDEQFF.

The chain links TRBV5-6 to TRBJ1-4; no firm D call. This CDR3 has 15 residues. Per germline, CDR1 SGHDT and CDR2 YYEEEE. The V gene lost 4 bases and the J gene lost 4 bases, with 14 bases spanning the gap. CDR3 sequence (DNA): TGTGCCAGCAGCACGTCCGGACTGGTTAATGAAAAACTGTTTTTT. Protein sequence: CASSTSGLVNEKLFF. The complete variable domain, with remaining parts taken from reference TRBV5-6 and TRBJ1-4, reads DAGVTQSPTHLIKTRGQQVTLRCSPKSGHDTVSWYQQALGQGPQFIFQYYEEEERQRGNFPDRFSGHQFPNYSSELNVNALLLGDSALYLCASSTSGLVNEKLFFGSGTQLSVL.

The chain employs TRBV6-6 and TRBJ1-2, with D hard to call. Trimming pared 3 bases from V and 7 bases from J, leaving 9 bases between. The CDR3 consists of 12 residues. CDR1 is MNHNY, CDR2 SVGAGI, per germline (reference sequence). CDR3 nucleotides: TGTGCCAGCAGTTATCGTCCCGGTGGCTACACCTTC. This codes for CASSYRPGGYTF.

This rearrangement joins TRBV2 to TRBJ2-7, with TRBD1 matching 8 bases. Germline V gene sequence: CDR1 SNHLY, CDR2 FYNNEI. There are 12 residues in the CDR3. V trimming: 9 bases; J trimming: 5 bases; junction bases outside the gene matches: 6. CDR3 residues: CASRQGYDEQYV. The CDR3 nucleotides read TGTGCCAGTCGACAGGGGTACGACGAGCAGTACGTC.

This clone was detected a few times. The chain carries TRBV6-5 and TRBJ1-6, with D possibly matching TRBD1 (5 bases). V dropped 7 bases and J dropped 6 bases, with 10 bases sitting between them. The CDR3 runs to 13 residues. CDR1 and CDR2 from the germline V gene are MNHEY and SVGAGI. DNA of the CDR3: TGTGCCAGCAATGGGGGAGGTAATTCACCCCTCCACTTT. Translation gives CASNGGGNSPLHF.

The chain combines TRBV29-1 with TRBJ1-1; 7 nucleotides align to TRBD1. Trimming took 6 bases from V and 6 from J; bases not matched to a gene: 10. The CDR3 is made up of 13 amino acids. Germline CDR1 is SQVTM and CDR2 is ANQGSEA. CDR3 region: CSVLPTGFAEAFF. CDR3 bases: TGCAGCGTCCTACCGACAGGGTTCGCTGAAGCTTTCTTT.

As regards this clone: The same CDR3 is also encoded by other DNA sequences in this sample. V usage is TRBV5-1 and J usage is TRBJ1-6; 10 bases agree with TRBD1. This CDR3 contains 14 residues. The trim removed 3 bases at V and 7 bases at J, leaving 1 base unmatched. CDR1 SGHRS and CDR2 YFSETQ come from the germline V gene. The CDR3 region has the DNA TGCGCCAGCAGCTGGGGACAGGGGAATTCACCCCTCCACTTT. This codes for CASSWGQGNSPLHF.

This chain connects TRBV28 to TRBJ2-1; 9 bases line up with TRBD2. Germline V gene lookup returns CDR1 MDHEN and CDR2 SYDVKM. The CDR3 has 14 amino acids. With V trimmed by 8 bases and J by 6 bases, 8 bases remained unmatched. CDR3: CASWFAGGPNEQFF. CDR3 DNA sequence: TGTGCCAGCTGGTTTGCGGGGGGGCCCAATGAGCAGTTCTTC.

The chain combines TRBV5-4 with TRBJ2-7, with 9 bases fitting TRBD1. Trimming took 4 bases from V and 6 from J; bases not matched to a gene: 2. The germline V gene encodes CDR1 SGHNT and CDR2 YYREEE (reference sequence). There are 12 residues in the CDR3. This CDR3 is CASSTTGGEQYF. CDR3 nucleotides: TGTGCCAGCAGCACGACAGGGGGCGAGCAGTACTTC.

The chain carries TRBV28 and TRBJ1-2; D call uncertain. The germline CDR1 and CDR2 sequences are MDHEN and SYDVKM. The CDR3 consists of 14 residues. Between the trimmed V and J ends, which lost 5 bases and 6 bases, there was a span of 16 bases. The CDR3: CASSPRWSVDGYTF. Here the CDR3 DNA reads TGTGCCAGCAGTCCCCGATGGAGCGTTGATGGCTACACCTTC.

The chain has TRBV18 and TRBJ2-3; 7 bases match TRBD1. V lost 3 bases to trimming and J lost 6 bases; unmatched junction nucleotides: 9. The CDR3 loop spans 15 amino acids. Germline V lookup: CDR1 KGHSH, CDR2 LQKENI. CDR3 region: CASSPLGQAADTQYF. DNA of the CDR3: TGTGCCAGCTCACCCCTCGGACAGGCGGCGGATACGCAGTATTTT.

The chain is built from TRBV3-1 (or the pseudogene TRBV3-2) and TRBJ1-2; D is ambiguous. The CDR3 has 14 amino acids. Germline V gene data show CDR1 as LGHDT and CDR2 as YNNKEL (reference sequence). The germline V and J ends were trimmed by 4 bases and 4 bases, with 13 bases remaining between them. CDR3 DNA sequence: TGTGCCAGCAGCCGCAGGTACACATTCTATGGCTACACCTTC. Translating it yields CASSRRYTFYGYTF.

The chain couples TRBV19 to TRBJ1-5, with 8 bases identical to TRBD1. The J segment lost 0 bases and the V segment lost 4 bases, leaving 5 bases of the junction unmatched. CDR3 length: 16 residues. Germline V lookup: CDR1 LNHDA, CDR2 SQIVND (reference sequence). The DNA for the CDR3 is TGTGCCAGTAGTACCACAGGGGGGAATAGCAATCAGCCCCAGCATTTT. It specifies CASSTTGGNSNQPQHF.

The sample holds a few counts of this clone. The genes are TRBV28 and TRBJ1-2; maybe TRBD1 (6 bases). The CDR3 contains 15 residues. CDR1 MDHEN and CDR2 SYDVKM come from the germline V gene. Trimming cost V 5 bases and J 4 bases, with 17 bases left between them. This CDR3 is CASSEEQGASYGYTF. The DNA of the CDR3 is TGTGCCAGCAGTGAAGAACAGGGAGCGTCCTATGGCTACACCTTC.

For this clone: Other DNA sequences in the same sample also yield this CDR3. The chain links TRBV28 to TRBJ2-7; 8 bases match TRBD2. The CDR3 runs to 14 residues. CDR1 MDHEN and CDR2 SYDVKM come from the germline V gene. J was trimmed by 6 bases and V by 5 bases; bases with no gene match: 9. CDR3 nucleotides: TGTGCCAGCAGTCTTCCGGGACTAGTCCTCGAGCAGTACTTC. Its translation is CASSLPGLVLEQYF.

This rearrangement joins TRBV2 to TRBJ2-1, with TRBD2 identical over 8 bases. The J segment lost 2 bases and the V segment lost 6 bases, leaving 9 bases of the junction unmatched. This CDR3 is built from 16 residues. Germline CDR1 reads SNHLY; CDR2 reads FYNNEI. Here the CDR3 reads CASSPSAGGTYNEQFF. The CDR3 DNA reads TGTGCCAGCAGCCCCAGCGCGGGGGGTACCTACAATGAGCAGTTCTTC.

In this sample, this clone turned up a few times. This chain links TRBV2 with TRBJ1-2, with 10 bases fitting TRBD1. Per the germline V gene, CDR1 is SNHLY and CDR2 is FYNNEI. V dropped 9 bases and J dropped 5; count of bases not matched to a gene: 12. The CDR3 runs 15 residues. As DNA, the CDR3 is TGTGCCAGGGGGAGTAGGGACAGGGGTGGATATGGCTACACCTTC. This encodes CARGSRDRGGYGYTF.

This sequence joins TRBV7-2 and TRBJ2-5, with 13 bases matching TRBD2. The junction had 3 bases not matched to a gene; V was cut back by 2 bases and J by 3 bases. The length of the CDR3 is 16 residues. Germline V gene sequence: CDR1 SGHTA, CDR2 FQGNSA. This chain's CDR3 is CASSLLGLAGEETQYF. The CDR3 DNA is TGTGCCAGCAGCTTATTAGGACTAGCGGGAGAAGAGACCCAGTACTTC.

The rearrangement joins TRBV27 to TRBJ2-2; 9 nucleotides line up with TRBD2. Germline lookup yields CDR1 MNHEY and CDR2 SMNVEV (reference sequence). The CDR3 has 15 amino acids. Trimming took 1 base from V and 5 from J; bases not matched to a gene: 2. The CDR3 DNA follows: TGTGCCAGCAGTTTATGGGCGGGAGGGACCGGGGAGCTGTTTTTT. Its protein is CASSLWAGGTGELFF.

The V gene is TRBV6-2 or TRBV6-3, the J gene TRBJ1-1, with TRBD1 matching over 9 bases. CDR3 length: 15 residues. V trimming: 2 bases; J trimming: 7 bases; junction bases outside the gene matches: 8. CDR1 is MNHEY, CDR2 SVGEGT, per germline. CDR3 sequence: CASSYRGTGPLEAFF. In DNA form, the CDR3 reads TGTGCCAGCAGTTACAGGGGGACAGGGCCCCTTGAAGCTTTCTTT.

J is TRBJ2-6 and V is TRBV28; 8 bases line up with TRBD1. The CDR3 is made up of 18 amino acids. Per germline, CDR1 MDHEN and CDR2 SYDVKM. V gave up 5 bases and J gave up 4 bases; unmatched junction bases: 13. Written as DNA, the CDR3 is TGTGCCAGCAGTCCTAGTGGACAGGGCCCGAGAGGGGCCAACGTCCTGACTTTC. Translating it yields CASSPSGQGPRGANVLTF. The variable domain in full, completed from reference TRBV28 and TRBJ2-6, reads DVKVTQSSRYLVKRTGEKVFLECVQDMDHENMFWYRQDPGLGLRLIYFSYDVKMKEKGDIPEGYSVSREKKERFSLILESASTNQTSMYLCASSPSGQGPRGANVLTFGAGSRLTVL.

The chain has TRBV28 and TRBJ2-1; D might be TRBD2 (6 bases). Germline values: CDR1 MDHEN, CDR2 SYDVKM. Trimming took 5 bases from V and 8 from J, leaving 16 bases between them. The CDR3 sequence is 14 residues long. This CDR3 is CASSPAGQRHEQFF. Written as DNA, the CDR3 is TGTGCCAGCAGTCCCGCGGGGCAACGGCATGAGCAGTTCTTC.

V usage is TRBV19 and J usage is TRBJ1-5; no reliable D call. From germline, CDR1 is LNHDA and CDR2 SQIVND (reference sequence). This CDR3 region has 15 residues. V was pared by 6 bases and J by 5 bases, with 17 bases between. The CDR3 DNA is TGTGCCAGTAGCCGATCCGGACTCTTGGATCAGCCCCAGCATTTT. Protein: CASSRSGLLDQPQHF.

The chain couples TRBV6-1 to TRBJ1-1, with D perhaps TRBD1 (5 bases). The ends were cut back, 8 bases at V and 9 bases at J, with 19 bases in the middle. From germline, CDR1 is MNHNS and CDR2 SASEGT. CDR3 length: 13 residues. CDR3 bases: TGTGCCAGCCTGGGGCCGGAACGGGGGAAAGCTTTCTTT. Protein: CASLGPERGKAFF.